Described below is a single T cell receptor beta chain sequence and its context. The count of this clone is one. The antigen it binds to is not known. No qualities accompany the bases; no much larger clone lies one base away. The collaborating institutions used their own protocols to collect whole blood in K2EDTA tubes. Collaborator samples were shipped for TCRbeta analysis as frozen whole blood, isolated PBMCs, or DNA extracted from either sample type. This specimen comes from a study of blood T cell repertoires in COVID-19 (TCRdb year 2020). Concerning the study at large: Collaborator samples came from the United States, Italy and Spain and covered acute and convalescent phases of COVID-19. A de-identified subject ID, COVID-19 status, age in years and sex were almost always included in the sample metadata. The material from the prospective study consisted of cDNA or gDNA derived from T cells, B-cell-depleted T cells, or PBMCs. Samples were obtained from the ongoing ImmuneRACE study (first 160 participants) and from 950 to 1,500 subjects provided by 6 global collaborators. The repertoires were released in a freely available public database intended as a resource for research on the immune response to SARS-CoV-2. Subjects who had been exposed to COVID-19, were actively infected with it, or had recovered from it provided the deeply sampled blood TCRbeta repertoires that made up the dataset. Where available, HLA class I and class II types were taken from metadata supplied by the sample provider and were not determined by assay-based typing.

What the work shows at the level of the full study, not this receptor alone: The amount of clinical and demographic metadata varied by source and participant and was provided uncurated.

TCRbeta CDR3 regions were amplified from genomic DNA using the immunoSEQ Assay, a bias-controlled multiplex PCR. The original pipeline was this. Within the assay, amplification of reference gene primers was used to estimate how many nucleated cells each sample contained. To quantify the absolute abundance of each unique TCRbeta CDR3 rearrangement, sequence reads were collapsed and filtered. For each sample, productive Simpson clonality was calculated as the square root of Simpson's diversity index over productive rearrangements. As stored in TCRdb, this immuneACCESS dataset retains in-frame rearrangements with V and J assigned. A fraction of the clones does not appear; measured against another copy, unresolved V genes explain less than half of the discrepancy, and the remainder lacks a known reason. For V, J and clone size, that table is used; D and trimming come from the DNA. For this sample there are tens of thousands of clones; about 82% appear just once. About 17% of the sample rests with the top ten.

The TCR sequence derives from a human donor in a cohort sampled during active COVID-19. The sample consisted of peripheral blood.

The bases are TGTGCCAGCTCACCAGCGGGGACCAGCACAGATACGCAGTATTTT. This translates into CASSPAGTSTDTQYF. The chain is made from TRBV18 and TRBJ2-3; the best D guess is TRBD2, with 6 bases matching. Reading the germline V gene gives CDR1 KGHSH and CDR2 LQKENI. The CDR3 covers 15 residues, taking in both the cysteine and the phenylalanine. The read is trimmed to its CDR3 DNA, 45 bases read in frame from base 1. The junction shows trimming of 2 bases on V and 0 bases on J, plus 9 bases between the germline ends.